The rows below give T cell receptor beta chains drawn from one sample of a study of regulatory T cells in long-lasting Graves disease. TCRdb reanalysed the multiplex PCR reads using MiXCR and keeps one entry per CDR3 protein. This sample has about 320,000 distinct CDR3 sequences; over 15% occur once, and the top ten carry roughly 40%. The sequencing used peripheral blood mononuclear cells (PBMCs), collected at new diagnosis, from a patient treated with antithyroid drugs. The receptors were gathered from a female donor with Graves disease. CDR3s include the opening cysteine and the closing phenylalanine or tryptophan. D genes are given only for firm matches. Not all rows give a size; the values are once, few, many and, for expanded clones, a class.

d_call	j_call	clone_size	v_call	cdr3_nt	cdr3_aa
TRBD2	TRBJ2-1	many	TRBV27	TGTGCCAGCAGTTCGTTAGCGGGAGGCCTTTACAATGAGCAGTTCTTC	CASSSLAGGLYNEQFF
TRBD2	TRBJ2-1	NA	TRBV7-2	TGTGCCAGCAGCTTAGGATCACTAGCGGGCAACAATGAGCAGTTCTTC	CASSLGSLAGNNEQFF
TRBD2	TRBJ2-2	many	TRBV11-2	TGTGCCAGCAGCCTTACTAGCGGGGGGCCGATCGGGGAGCTGTTTTTT	CASSLTSGGPIGELFF
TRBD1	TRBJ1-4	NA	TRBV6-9	TGTGCCAGCAGTTACTCCCTCCCGGGACAGGTCAGCAATGAAAAACTGTTTTTT	CASSYSLPGQVSNEKLFF
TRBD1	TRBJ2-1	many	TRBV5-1	TGCGCCAGCAGCTTGCGGCCAGGGGGCGGGGATGAGCAGTTCTTC	CASSLRPGGGDEQFF
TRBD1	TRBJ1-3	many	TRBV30	TGTGCCTGGAGTAAAGGACAGGGGATTAGCTCTGGAAACACCATATATTTT	CAWSKGQGISSGNTIYF
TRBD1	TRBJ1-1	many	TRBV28	TGTGCCAGCAGGCGAAAAGTAGCGCAACAGGGGCGGAACACTGAAGCTTTCTTT	CASRRKVAQQGRNTEAFF
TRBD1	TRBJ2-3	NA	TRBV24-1	TGTGCCACCAGTGACCCGGGACAGAGCACAGATACGCAGTATTTT	CATSDPGQSTDTQYF
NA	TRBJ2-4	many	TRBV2	TGTGCCAGCTCACTATCGATGGAAAACATTCAGTACTTC	CASSLSMENIQYF
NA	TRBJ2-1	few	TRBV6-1	TGTGCCAGCCGCTCAACCTTAGGTGGAGAAAATGAGCAGTTCTTC	CASRSTLGGENEQFF
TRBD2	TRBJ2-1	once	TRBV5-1	TGCGCCAGCAGCTCCGGACTGGGTCGGGGGGGTGAGCAGTTCTTC	CASSSGLGRGGEQFF
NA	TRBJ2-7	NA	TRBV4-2	TGTGCCAGCAGTCCTTCCTCCTCGGCGGGATCCTACGAGCAGTACTTC	CASSPSSSAGSYEQYF
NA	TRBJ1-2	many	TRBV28	TGTGCCAGCAGTATGACGGTCTATGGCTACACCTTC	CASSMTVYGYTF
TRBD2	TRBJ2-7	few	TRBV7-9	TGTGCCAGCAGCTTAACGACTAGCGTGTACGAGCAGTACTTC	CASSLTTSVYEQYF
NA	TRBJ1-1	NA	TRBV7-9	TGTGCCAGCAGCCGAAACAGTAACACTGAAGCTTTCTTT	CASSRNSNTEAFF
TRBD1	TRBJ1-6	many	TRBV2	TGTGCCAGCAGTGGTGTAGGACAGGGCTCACCCCTCCACTTT	CASSGVGQGSPLHF
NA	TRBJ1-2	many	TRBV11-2	TGTGCCAGCAGCTTATTAGGGGACTATGGCTACACCTTC	CASSLLGDYGYTF
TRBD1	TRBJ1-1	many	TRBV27	TGTGCCAGCAGCTCGGACAGGGGGAGGACTGAAGCTTTCTTT	CASSSDRGRTEAFF
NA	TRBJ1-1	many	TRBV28	TGTGCCAGCAGTTTATCTCCCAGGGAAGCTTTCTTT	CASSLSPREAFF
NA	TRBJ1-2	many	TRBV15	TGTGCCACCGAGCCCGGGAGGGGCTATGGCTACACCTTC	CATEPGRGYGYTF
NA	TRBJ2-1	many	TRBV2	TGTGCCAGCAGTGAAAGGAAGTCCGCTACTCAGTTCTTC	CASSERKSATQFF
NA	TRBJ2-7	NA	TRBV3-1	TGTGCCAGCAGCCCCCCGGGACTCTCGACCTACGAGCAGTACTTC	CASSPPGLSTYEQYF
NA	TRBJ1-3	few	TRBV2	TGTGCCAGCACCCCCAAGGGAGGAAACACCATATATTTT	CASTPKGGNTIYF
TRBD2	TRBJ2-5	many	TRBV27	TGTGCCAGCAGCCAAGGACTAGCGGCGGAGACCCAGTACTTC	CASSQGLAAETQYF
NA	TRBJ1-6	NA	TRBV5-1	TGCGCCAGCAGCTTGGAACCCCCCCCCGAGGATTCACCCCTCCACTTT	CASSLEPPPEDSPLHF
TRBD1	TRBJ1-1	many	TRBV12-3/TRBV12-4	TGTGCCAGCAGTCAGGACAGGGAGACTGTGAACACTGAAGCTTTCTTT	CASSQDRETVNTEAFF
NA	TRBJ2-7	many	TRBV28	TGTGCCACCCGAAGGCCTCGATCCTACGAGCAGTACTTC	CATRRPRSYEQYF
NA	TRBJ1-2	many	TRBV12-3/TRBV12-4	TGTGCCAGCAGTTTTTGGGCCGGCGACCGCTCTGGCTACACCTTC	CASSFWAGDRSGYTF
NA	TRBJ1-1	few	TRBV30	TGTGCCTGGGCGGAGGTCACTGAAGCTTTCTTT	CAWAEVTEAFF
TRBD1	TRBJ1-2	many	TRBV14	TGTGCCAGCAGCCTACGGGACAGATGGCGGGGCTACACCTTC	CASSLRDRWRGYTF
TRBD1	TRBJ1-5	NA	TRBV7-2	TGTGCCAGCAGCTTAGTACAGGGGCCTCAGCCCCAGCATTTT	CASSLVQGPQPQHF
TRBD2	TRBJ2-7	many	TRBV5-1	TGCGCCAGCAGCCGGGGAGGGAACGAGCAGTACTTC	CASSRGGNEQYF
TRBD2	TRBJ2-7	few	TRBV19	TGTGCCAGTAGTATATTATTGGGGGGGGCCTACGAGCAGTACTTC	CASSILLGGAYEQYF
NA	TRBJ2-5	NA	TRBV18	TGTGCCAGCTCACCCCCGGGTTTGCGAGAGACCCAGTACTTC	CASSPPGLRETQYF
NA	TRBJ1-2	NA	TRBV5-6	TGTGCCAGCAGCCTTTTCGGGGATCGTGGCTACACCTTC	CASSLFGDRGYTF
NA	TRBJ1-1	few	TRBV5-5	TGTGCCAGCAGTAAGGGACTGAACACTGAAGCTTTCTTT	CASSKGLNTEAFF
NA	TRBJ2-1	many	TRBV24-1	TGTGCCACCACCCCGGGTAGCTCCTACAATGAGCAGTTCTTC	CATTPGSSYNEQFF
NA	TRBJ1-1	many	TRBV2	TGTGCCAGCAGAATTGGACAGCTGGGGGACACTGAAGCTTTCTTT	CASRIGQLGDTEAFF
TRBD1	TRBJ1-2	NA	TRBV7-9	TGTGCCAGCAGCCACGGGGGGTCGGGACAGGGGGCGCCGGGCTATGGCTACACCTTC	CASSHGGSGQGAPGYGYTF
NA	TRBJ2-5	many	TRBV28	TGTGCCAGCAGGCCCCCAGGGGCAAAAAAGACCCAGTACTTC	CASRPPGAKKTQYF
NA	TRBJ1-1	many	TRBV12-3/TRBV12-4	TGTGCCAGCAGGCGCGGGGCGGAGGGCACTGAAGCTTTCTTT	CASRRGAEGTEAFF
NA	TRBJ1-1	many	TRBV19	TGTGCCAGTAGGACAGGTGAATTTGAAGCTTTCTTT	CASRTGEFEAFF
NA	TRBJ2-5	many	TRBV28	TGTGCCAGCAGTTTGGGCCCCCGGACAGCCCTGGGACAAGAGACCCAGTACTTC	CASSLGPRTALGQETQYF
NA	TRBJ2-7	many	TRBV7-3	TGTGCCAGCAGCTCAATGCCGGGGGACTCTGGTAGGCCATACGAGCAGTACTTC	CASSSMPGDSGRPYEQYF
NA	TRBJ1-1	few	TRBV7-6	TGTGCCAGCAGCTTAGATACAGTAATGAACACTGAAGCTTTCTTT	CASSLDTVMNTEAFF
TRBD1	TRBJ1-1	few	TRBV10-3	TGTGCCATCAGTGCGGGACAGTTGAACACTGAAGCTTTCTTT	CAISAGQLNTEAFF
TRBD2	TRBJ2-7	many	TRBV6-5	TGTGCCAGCAGTTACTCCAAGCAACGCGGGGGGTACGAGCAGTACTTC	CASSYSKQRGGYEQYF